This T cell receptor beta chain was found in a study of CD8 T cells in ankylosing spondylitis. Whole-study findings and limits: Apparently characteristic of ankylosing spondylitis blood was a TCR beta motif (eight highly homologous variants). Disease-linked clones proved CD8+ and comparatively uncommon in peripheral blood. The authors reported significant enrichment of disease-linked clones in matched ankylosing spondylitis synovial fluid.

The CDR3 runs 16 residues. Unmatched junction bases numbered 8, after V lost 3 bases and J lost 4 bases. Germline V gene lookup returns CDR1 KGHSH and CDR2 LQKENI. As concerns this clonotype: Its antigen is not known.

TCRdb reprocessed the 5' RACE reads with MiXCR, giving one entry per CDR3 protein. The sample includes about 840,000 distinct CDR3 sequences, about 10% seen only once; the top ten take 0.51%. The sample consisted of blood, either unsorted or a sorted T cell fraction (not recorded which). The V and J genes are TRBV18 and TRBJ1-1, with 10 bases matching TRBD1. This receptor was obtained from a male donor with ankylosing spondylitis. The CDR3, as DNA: TGTGCCAGCTCACCCCGGGACAGGGGCCCTGGCACTGAAGCTTTCTTT. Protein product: CASSPRDRGPGTEAFF.